The clone carrying this T cell receptor (beta chain) was picked up many times. The antigen remains unidentified. This CDR3 region has 17 residues. Germline CDR1 reads SGHTA; CDR2 reads FQGNSA. With V trimmed by 5 bases and J by 6 bases, 10 bases remained unmatched. Investigators took 9.5 to 10 milliliters of peripheral blood from every donor. This sample is drawn from a study of blood T cells in healthy people across ages. Findings and caveats of the study: Measured against age, TCR beta diversity per million T cells decreased in a roughly linear manner.

Sample-barcoded 5' priming and a J-beta primer mix drove a second PCR of about 6 to 12 cycles. TCRdb reanalysed the 5' RACE reads using MiXCR and keeps one entry per CDR3 protein. The sample consists of 500,000 to 700,000 distinct CDR3 sequences, approximately 30% of them appearing once. The chain employs TRBV7-2 and TRBJ2-1; 13 nucleotides line up with TRBD2. This sequence was found in a woman of 80 years or more in good health. The sequencing sample was made of blood. CDR3 region: CASSPSGGTSGANEQFF. The CDR3, as DNA: TGTGCCAGCAGCCCCAGTGGGGGGACTAGCGGGGCCAATGAGCAGTTCTTC.